This is a list of T cell receptor gamma chains from one sample in a study of Vδ1+ human thymocytes. TCRdb re-called the multiplex PCR reads with CATT. This table has 25,000 to 35,000 gamma-chain clones, 20% appearing once. Material for sequencing was Vdelta1+ gamma-delta thymocytes from the thymus. These receptors came from a boy younger than two who had congenital heart surgery. Each CDR3 is given with its conserved first and last residue. Each record gives: V gene, J gene, clone size, CDR3 protein, CDR3 DNA. Rows give clone size only sometimes, using once, few, many, or a class for an expanded clone.

v_call: TRGV2
j_call: TRGJP2
clone_size: .
cdr3_aa: CATWDVGYSSDWIKTF
cdr3_nt: TGTGCCACCTGGGACGTCGGGTATAGTAGTGATTGGATCAAGACGTTT

v_call: TRGV5
j_call: TRGJ1/TRGJ2
clone_size: .
cdr3_aa: CATWDFGNEGRYKKLF
cdr3_nt: TGTGCCACCTGGGACTTTGGGAATGAGGGGAGGTATAAGAAACTCTTT

v_call: TRGV4
j_call: TRGJ1/TRGJ2
clone_size: few
cdr3_aa: CATWDVNKKLF
cdr3_nt: TGTGCCACCTGGGATGTAAATAAGAAACTCTTT

v_call: TRGV3
j_call: TRGJP1
clone_size: few
cdr3_aa: CATWDRRWDTGWFKIF
cdr3_nt: TGTGCCACCTGGGACAGGCGATGGGACACTGGTTGGTTCAAGATATTT

v_call: TRGV5
j_call: TRGJP1
clone_size: .
cdr3_aa: CATWDVGVGTTGWFKIF
cdr3_nt: TGTGCCACCTGGGACGTGGGGGTAGGGACCACTGGTTGGTTCAAGATATTT

v_call: TRGV3
j_call: TRGJ1/TRGJ2
clone_size: .
cdr3_aa: CATWDRIGKLF
cdr3_nt: TGTGCCACCTGGGACAGGATCGGGAAACTCTTT

v_call: TRGV2
j_call: TRGJ1/TRGJ2
clone_size: .
cdr3_aa: CATWDGPRQYYKKLF
cdr3_nt: TGTGCCACCTGGGACGGGCCACGGCAGTATTATAAGAAACTCTTT

v_call: TRGV2
j_call: TRGJ1/TRGJ2
clone_size: few
cdr3_aa: CATWDGPGKKLF
cdr3_nt: TGTGCCACCTGGGACGGGCCAGGAAAGAAACTCTTT

v_call: TRGV5
j_call: TRGJ1/TRGJ2
clone_size: .
cdr3_aa: CATWDRPFHYKKLF
cdr3_nt: TGTGCCACCTGGGATAGACCGTTCCATTATAAGAAACTCTTT

v_call: TRGV2
j_call: TRGJ1/TRGJ2
clone_size: few
cdr3_aa: CATWDVGWYKKLF
cdr3_nt: TGTGCCACCTGGGACGTCGGGTGGTATAAGAAACTCTTT

v_call: TRGV4
j_call: TRGJ1/TRGJ2
clone_size: .
cdr3_aa: CAPERHYKKLF
cdr3_nt: TGTGCTCCCGAAAGACATTATAAGAAACTCTTT

v_call: TRGV9
j_call: TRGJ1/TRGJ2
clone_size: few
cdr3_aa: CALWEGGNYYKKLF
cdr3_nt: TGTGCCTTGTGGGAGGGCGGGAATTATTATAAGAAACTCTTT

v_call: TRGV9
j_call: TRGJ1/TRGJ2
clone_size: few
cdr3_aa: CALWEVLSDYKKLF
cdr3_nt: TGTGCCTTGTGGGAGGTGCTGTCGGATTATAAGAAACTCTTT

v_call: TRGV2
j_call: TRGJ1/TRGJ2
clone_size: few
cdr3_aa: CATWDGPRKKLF
cdr3_nt: TGTGCCACCTGGGACGGGCCACGGAAGAAACTCTTT

v_call: TRGV4
j_call: TRGJ1/TRGJ2
clone_size: .
cdr3_aa: CATWDGGGYKKLF
cdr3_nt: TGTGCCACCTGGGATGGGGGAGGTTATAAGAAACTCTTT

v_call: TRGV2
j_call: TRGJ1/TRGJ2
clone_size: few
cdr3_aa: CATWDGSNYKKLF
cdr3_nt: TGTGCCACCTGGGATGGGTCGAATTATAAGAAACTCTTT

v_call: TRGV4
j_call: TRGJ1/TRGJ2
clone_size: .
cdr3_aa: CATWDGLWYKKLF
cdr3_nt: TGTGCCACCTGGGATGGGCTGTGGTATAAGAAACTCTTT

v_call: TRGV4
j_call: TRGJ1/TRGJ2
clone_size: few
cdr3_aa: CATWEEPSLYKKLF
cdr3_nt: TGTGCCACCTGGGAAGAACCCTCTTTATATAAGAAACTCTTT

v_call: TRGV4
j_call: TRGJ1/TRGJ2
clone_size: .
cdr3_aa: CATWDPPKCRYKKLF
cdr3_nt: TGTGCCACCTGGGATCCACCAAAGTGTCGTTATAAGAAACTCTTT

v_call: TRGV5
j_call: TRGJ1/TRGJ2
clone_size: .
cdr3_aa: CATWDRLRNRNYYKKLF
cdr3_nt: TGTGCCACCTGGGACAGGCTCCGAAACCGTAATTATTATAAGAAACTCTTT

v_call: TRGV9
j_call: TRGJ1/TRGJ2
clone_size: few
cdr3_aa: CALWEVYWGYKKLF
cdr3_nt: TGTGCCTTGTGGGAGGTTTATTGGGGATATAAGAAACTCTTT

v_call: TRGV9
j_call: TRGJP1
clone_size: few
cdr3_aa: CALWEADTTGWFKIF
cdr3_nt: TGTGCCTTGTGGGAGGCCGATACCACTGGTTGGTTCAAGATATTT

v_call: TRGV2
j_call: TRGJ1/TRGJ2
clone_size: .
cdr3_aa: CATWDAQNYYKKLF
cdr3_nt: TGTGCCACCTGGGACGCGCAGAATTATTATAAGAAACTCTTT

v_call: TRGV8
j_call: TRGJ1/TRGJ2
clone_size: few
cdr3_aa: CATWDHDAGKLF
cdr3_nt: TGTGCCACCTGGGATCACGACGCCGGGAAACTCTTT

v_call: TRGV2
j_call: TRGJ1/TRGJ2
clone_size: few
cdr3_aa: CATWDGPNKKLF
cdr3_nt: TGTGCCACCTGGGACGGGCCGAATAAGAAACTCTTT

v_call: TRGV8
j_call: TRGJP1
clone_size: few
cdr3_aa: CATWDWTGWFKIF
cdr3_nt: TGTGCCACCTGGGACTGGACTGGTTGGTTCAAGATATTT

v_call: TRGV2
j_call: TRGJP1
clone_size: .
cdr3_aa: CATWDGPSGWFKIF
cdr3_nt: TGTGCCACCTGGGACGGGCCGTCTGGTTGGTTCAAGATATTT

v_call: TRGV8
j_call: TRGJ1/TRGJ2
clone_size: few
cdr3_aa: CATWDRWGYKKLF
cdr3_nt: TGTGCCACCTGGGATAGGTGGGGTTATAAGAAACTCTTT

v_call: TRGV5
j_call: TRGJ1/TRGJ2
clone_size: few
cdr3_aa: CATWDRELTHKKLF
cdr3_nt: TGTGCCACCTGGGACAGAGAATTAACTCATAAGAAACTCTTT

v_call: TRGV9
j_call: TRGJP1
clone_size: .
cdr3_aa: CALWVGWFKIF
cdr3_nt: TGTGCCTTGTGGGTCGGTTGGTTCAAGATATTT

v_call: TRGV3
j_call: TRGJ1/TRGJ2
clone_size: .
cdr3_aa: CATWTFDYYKKLF
cdr3_nt: TGTGCCACCTGGACATTCGATTATTATAAGAAACTCTTT

v_call: TRGV5
j_call: TRGJP2
clone_size: .
cdr3_aa: CATWESSSDWIKTF
cdr3_nt: TGTGCCACCTGGGAATCCAGTAGTGATTGGATCAAGACGTTT

v_call: TRGV9
j_call: TRGJ1/TRGJ2
clone_size: medium-sized
cdr3_aa: CALWEATNYYKKLF
cdr3_nt: TGTGCCTTGTGGGAGGCGACGAATTATTATAAGAAACTCTTT

v_call: TRGV4
j_call: TRGJ1/TRGJ2
clone_size: .
cdr3_aa: CATWDGLVYYKKLF
cdr3_nt: TGTGCCACCTGGGATGGCCTGGTATATTATAAGAAACTCTTT

v_call: TRGV3
j_call: TRGJ1/TRGJ2
clone_size: few
cdr3_aa: CATWDSGVDYKKLF
cdr3_nt: TGTGCCACCTGGGACAGTGGTGTGGATTATAAGAAACTCTTT

v_call: TRGV4
j_call: TRGJ1/TRGJ2
clone_size: .
cdr3_aa: CATWDGLSKLF
cdr3_nt: TGTGCCACCTGGGACGGGCTGTCGAAACTCTTT

v_call: TRGV8
j_call: TRGJ1/TRGJ2
clone_size: .
cdr3_aa: CATWDGSSNYYKKLF
cdr3_nt: TGTGCCACCTGGGATGGGTCATCCAATTATTATAAGAAACTCTTT

v_call: TRGV5
j_call: TRGJ1/TRGJ2
clone_size: .
cdr3_aa: CATWEAYYKKLF
cdr3_nt: TGTGCCACCTGGGAGGCCTATTATAAGAAACTCTTT

v_call: TRGV2
j_call: TRGJ1/TRGJ2
clone_size: .
cdr3_aa: CATWDCLGYKKLF
cdr3_nt: TGTGCCACCTGGGACTGCCTGGGGTATAAGAAACTCTTT

v_call: TRGV4
j_call: TRGJ1/TRGJ2
clone_size: few
cdr3_aa: CATWGVKKLF
cdr3_nt: TGTGCCACCTGGGGCGTAAAGAAACTCTTT

v_call: TRGV9
j_call: TRGJ1/TRGJ2
clone_size: .
cdr3_aa: CALWEFSRGVIKKLF
cdr3_nt: TGTGCCTTGTGGGAGTTCTCACGTGGAGTCATAAAGAAACTCTTT

v_call: TRGV5
j_call: TRGJ1/TRGJ2
clone_size: few
cdr3_aa: CATWDKSYKKLF
cdr3_nt: TGTGCCACCTGGGACAAGTCGTATAAGAAACTCTTT

v_call: TRGV2
j_call: TRGJP1
clone_size: few
cdr3_aa: CATWDDCTGWFKIF
cdr3_nt: TGTGCCACCTGGGACGACTGCACTGGTTGGTTCAAGATATTT

v_call: TRGV9
j_call: TRGJ1/TRGJ2
clone_size: few
cdr3_aa: CALNYYKKLF
cdr3_nt: TGTGCCTTGAATTATTATAAGAAACTCTTT